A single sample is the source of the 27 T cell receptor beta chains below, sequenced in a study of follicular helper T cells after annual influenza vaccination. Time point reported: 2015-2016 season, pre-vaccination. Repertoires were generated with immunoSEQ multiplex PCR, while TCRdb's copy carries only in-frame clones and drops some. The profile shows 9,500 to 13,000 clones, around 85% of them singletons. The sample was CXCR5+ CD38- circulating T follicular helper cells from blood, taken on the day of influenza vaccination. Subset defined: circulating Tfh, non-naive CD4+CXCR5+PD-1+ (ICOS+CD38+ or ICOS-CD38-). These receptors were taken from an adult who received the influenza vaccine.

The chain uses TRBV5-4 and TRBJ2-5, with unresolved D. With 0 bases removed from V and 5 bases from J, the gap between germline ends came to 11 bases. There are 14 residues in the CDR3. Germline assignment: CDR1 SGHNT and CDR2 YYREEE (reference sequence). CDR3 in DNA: TGTGCCAGCAGCTTGGGAGGATTAGGGGAGACCCAGTACTTC. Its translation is CASSLGGLGETQYF.

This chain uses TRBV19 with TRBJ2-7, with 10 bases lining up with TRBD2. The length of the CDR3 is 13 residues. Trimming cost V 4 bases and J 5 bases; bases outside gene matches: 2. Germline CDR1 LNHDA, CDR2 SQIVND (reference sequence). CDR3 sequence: CASSTSGSNEQYF. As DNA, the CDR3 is TGTGCCAGTAGTACTAGCGGGAGCAACGAGCAGTACTTC.

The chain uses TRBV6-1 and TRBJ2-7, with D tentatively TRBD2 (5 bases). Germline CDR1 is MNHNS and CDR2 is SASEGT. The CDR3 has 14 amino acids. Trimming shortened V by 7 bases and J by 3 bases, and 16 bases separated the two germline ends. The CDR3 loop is CASTPPVEDYEQYF. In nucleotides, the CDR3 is TGTGCCAGCACCCCCCCGGTGGAGGACTACGAGCAGTACTTC.

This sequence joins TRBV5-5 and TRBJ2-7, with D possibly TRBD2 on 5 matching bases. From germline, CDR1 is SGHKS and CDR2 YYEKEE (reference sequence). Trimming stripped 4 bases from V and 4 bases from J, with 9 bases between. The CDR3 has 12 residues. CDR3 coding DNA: TGTGCCAGCAGCGATGCGGGTTACGAGCAGTACTTC. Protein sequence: CASSDAGYEQYF.

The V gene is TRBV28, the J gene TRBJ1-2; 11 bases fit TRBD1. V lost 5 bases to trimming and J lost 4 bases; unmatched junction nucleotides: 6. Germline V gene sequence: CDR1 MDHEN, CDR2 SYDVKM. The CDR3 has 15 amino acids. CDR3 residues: CASSTGQGGLYGYTF. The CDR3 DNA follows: TGTGCCAGCAGTACGGGACAGGGGGGCCTCTATGGCTACACCTTC.

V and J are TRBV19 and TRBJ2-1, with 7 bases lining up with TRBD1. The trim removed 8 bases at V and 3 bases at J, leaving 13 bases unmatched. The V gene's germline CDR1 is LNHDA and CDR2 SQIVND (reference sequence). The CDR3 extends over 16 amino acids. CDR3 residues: CASRDSFAAVYNEQFF. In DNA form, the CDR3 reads TGTGCCAGTCGGGACAGTTTTGCAGCGGTCTACAATGAGCAGTTCTTC.

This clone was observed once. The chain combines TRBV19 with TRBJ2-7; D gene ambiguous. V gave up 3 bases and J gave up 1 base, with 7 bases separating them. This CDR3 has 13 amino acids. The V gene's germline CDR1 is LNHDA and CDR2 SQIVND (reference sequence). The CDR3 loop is CASSMKPSYEQYF. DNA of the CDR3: TGTGCCAGTAGTATGAAGCCGTCCTACGAGCAGTACTTC. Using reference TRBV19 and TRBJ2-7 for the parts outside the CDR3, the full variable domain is DGGITQSPKYLFRKEGQNVTLSCEQNLNHDAMYWYRQDPGQGLRLIYYSQIVNDFQKGDIAEGYSVSREKKESFPLTVTSAQKNPTAFYLCASSMKPSYEQYFGPGTRLTVT.

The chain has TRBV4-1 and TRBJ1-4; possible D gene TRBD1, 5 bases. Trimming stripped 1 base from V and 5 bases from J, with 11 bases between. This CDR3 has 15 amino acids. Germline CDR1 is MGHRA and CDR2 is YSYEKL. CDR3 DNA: TGCGCCAGCAGCCAAGTGGAGGGGAGAAATGAAAAACTGTTTTTT. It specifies CASSQVEGRNEKLFF.

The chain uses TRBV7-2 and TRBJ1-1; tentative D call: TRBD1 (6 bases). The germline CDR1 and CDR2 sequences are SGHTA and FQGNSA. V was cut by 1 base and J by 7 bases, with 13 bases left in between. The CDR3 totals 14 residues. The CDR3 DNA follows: TGTGCCAGCAGCTTAGTGGGGGGGCGCGTTGAAGCTTTCTTT. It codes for CASSLVGGRVEAFF.

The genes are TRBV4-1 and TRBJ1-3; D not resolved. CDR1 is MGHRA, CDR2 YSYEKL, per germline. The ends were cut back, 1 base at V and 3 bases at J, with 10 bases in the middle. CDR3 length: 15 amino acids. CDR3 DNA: TGCGCCAGCAGCCAAGTAGAAGCGGATGGAAACACCATATATTTT. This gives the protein CASSQVEADGNTIYF.

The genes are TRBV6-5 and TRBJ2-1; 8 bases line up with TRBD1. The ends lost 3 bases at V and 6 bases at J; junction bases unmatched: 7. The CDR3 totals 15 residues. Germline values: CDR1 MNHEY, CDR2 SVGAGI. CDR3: CASSYLQGARNEQFF. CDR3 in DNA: TGTGCCAGCAGTTATTTGCAGGGGGCTCGCAATGAGCAGTTCTTC.

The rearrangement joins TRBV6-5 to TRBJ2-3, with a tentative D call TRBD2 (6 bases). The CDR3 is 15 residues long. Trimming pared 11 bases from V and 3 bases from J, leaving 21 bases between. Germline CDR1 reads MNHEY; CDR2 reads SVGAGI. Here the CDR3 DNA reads TGTGCCTCCGGGATCTCGACGGGGGAGACAGATACGCAGTATTTT. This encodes CASGISTGETDTQYF.

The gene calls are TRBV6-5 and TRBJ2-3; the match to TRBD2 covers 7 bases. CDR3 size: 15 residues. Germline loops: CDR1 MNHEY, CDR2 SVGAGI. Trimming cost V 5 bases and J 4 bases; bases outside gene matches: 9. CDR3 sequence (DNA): TGTGCCAGCAGTAGGTGGCGGGAGCACGCAGATACGCAGTATTTT. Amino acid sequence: CASSRWREHADTQYF.

CDR3 nucleotide sequence: TGCGCCAGGTTACCCCCGATTAACTATGGCTACACCTTC. Its translation is CARLPPINYGYTF. The genes are TRBV5-1 and TRBJ1-2; no clear D gene. V gave up 8 bases and J gave up 1 base, with 12 bases separating them. Germline V gene lookup returns CDR1 SGHRS and CDR2 YFSETQ. The CDR3 is made up of 13 amino acids.

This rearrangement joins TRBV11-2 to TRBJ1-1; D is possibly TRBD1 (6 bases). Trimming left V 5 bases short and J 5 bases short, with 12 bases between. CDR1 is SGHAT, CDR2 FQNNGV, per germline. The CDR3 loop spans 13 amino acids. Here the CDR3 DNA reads TGTGCCAGCAGCCTCCTCCAGGGGACTGAAGCTTTCTTT. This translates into CASSLLQGTEAFF.

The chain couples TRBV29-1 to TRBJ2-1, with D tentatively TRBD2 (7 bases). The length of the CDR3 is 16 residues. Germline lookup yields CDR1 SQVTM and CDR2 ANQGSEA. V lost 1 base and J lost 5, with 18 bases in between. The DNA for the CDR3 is TGCAGCGTTGAAGGGGGAAGGGGGGGTAGTAACAATGAGCAGTTCTTC. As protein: CSVEGGRGGSNNEQFF.

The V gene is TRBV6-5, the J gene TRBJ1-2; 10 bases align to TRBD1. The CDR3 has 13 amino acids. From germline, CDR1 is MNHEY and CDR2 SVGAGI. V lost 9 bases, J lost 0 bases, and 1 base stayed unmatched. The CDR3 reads CASGTGANYGYTF. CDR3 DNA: TGTGCCAGTGGGACAGGGGCTAACTATGGCTACACCTTC.

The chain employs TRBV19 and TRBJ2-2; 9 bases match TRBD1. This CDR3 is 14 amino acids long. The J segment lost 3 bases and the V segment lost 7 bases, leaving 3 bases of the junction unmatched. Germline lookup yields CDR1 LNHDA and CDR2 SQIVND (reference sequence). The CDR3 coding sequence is TGTGCCAGTACTCGACAGGGGGACACCGGGGAGCTGTTTTTT. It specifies CASTRQGDTGELFF.

The CDR3 DNA follows: TGTGCCAGCTCCAACGTGGGTTACCAGAACACCATATATTTT. Translated, it gives CASSNVGYQNTIYF. The V call is TRBV6-1, the J call TRBJ1-3; no firm D call. Germline lookup yields CDR1 MNHNS and CDR2 SASEGT. Deletions cut 8 bases from V and 7 bases from J, with 18 bases between. This CDR3 has 14 amino acids.

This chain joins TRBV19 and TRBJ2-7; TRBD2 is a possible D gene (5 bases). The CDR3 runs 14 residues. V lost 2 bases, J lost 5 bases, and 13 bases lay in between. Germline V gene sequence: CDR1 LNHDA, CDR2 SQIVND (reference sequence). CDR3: CASSISSQRHEQYF. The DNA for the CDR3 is TGTGCCAGTAGTATAAGTTCCCAGCGGCACGAGCAGTACTTC.

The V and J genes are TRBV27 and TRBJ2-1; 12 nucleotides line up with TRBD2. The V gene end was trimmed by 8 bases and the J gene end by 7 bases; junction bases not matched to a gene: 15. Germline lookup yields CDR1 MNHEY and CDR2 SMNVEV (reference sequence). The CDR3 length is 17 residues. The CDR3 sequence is CASGGRLLAGGHNEQFF. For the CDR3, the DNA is TGTGCCAGCGGGGGGCGATTACTAGCGGGAGGCCATAATGAGCAGTTCTTC.

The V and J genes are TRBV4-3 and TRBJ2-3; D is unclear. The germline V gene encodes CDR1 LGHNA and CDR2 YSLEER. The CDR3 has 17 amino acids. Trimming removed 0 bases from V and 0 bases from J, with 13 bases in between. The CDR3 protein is CASSQDTAALSTDTQYF. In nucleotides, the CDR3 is TGCGCCAGCAGCCAAGATACCGCGGCCCTTAGCACAGATACGCAGTATTTT.

The CDR3, as DNA: TGTGCCAGCAGCGATGTCAGGGGGGCCGGAGATACGCAGTATTTT. Protein: CASSDVRGAGDTQYF. V usage is TRBV7-8 and J usage is TRBJ2-3, with D tentatively TRBD1 (7 bases). The length of the CDR3 is 15 residues. V dropped 5 bases and J dropped 5 bases, with 17 bases sitting between them. Germline CDR1 SGHVS, CDR2 FQNEAQ.

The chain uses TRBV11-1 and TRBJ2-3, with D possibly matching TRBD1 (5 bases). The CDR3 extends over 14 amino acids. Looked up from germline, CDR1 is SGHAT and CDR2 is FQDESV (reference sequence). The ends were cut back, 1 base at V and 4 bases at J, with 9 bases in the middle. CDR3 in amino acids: CASSLVRAADTQYF. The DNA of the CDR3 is TGTGCCAGCAGCTTAGTCAGGGCTGCAGATACGCAGTATTTT.

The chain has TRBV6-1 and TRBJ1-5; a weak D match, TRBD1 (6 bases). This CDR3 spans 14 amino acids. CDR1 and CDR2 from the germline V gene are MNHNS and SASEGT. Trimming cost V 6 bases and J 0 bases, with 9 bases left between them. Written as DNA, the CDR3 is TGTGCCAGCAGCCACAGGGATAGCAATCAGCCCCAGCATTTT. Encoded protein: CASSHRDSNQPQHF.

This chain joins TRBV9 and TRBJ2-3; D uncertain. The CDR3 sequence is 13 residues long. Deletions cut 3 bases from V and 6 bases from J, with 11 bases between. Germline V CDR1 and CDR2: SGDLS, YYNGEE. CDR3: CASSAPGADTQYF. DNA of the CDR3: TGTGCCAGCAGCGCCCCCGGCGCGGATACGCAGTATTTT.

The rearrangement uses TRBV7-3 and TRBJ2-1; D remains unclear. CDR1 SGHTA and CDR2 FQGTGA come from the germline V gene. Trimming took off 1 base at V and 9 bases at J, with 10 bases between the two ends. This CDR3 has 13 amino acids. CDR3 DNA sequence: TGTGCCAGCAGCTTAATCGAGAGGAGTGAGCAGTTCTTC. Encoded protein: CASSLIERSEQFF.